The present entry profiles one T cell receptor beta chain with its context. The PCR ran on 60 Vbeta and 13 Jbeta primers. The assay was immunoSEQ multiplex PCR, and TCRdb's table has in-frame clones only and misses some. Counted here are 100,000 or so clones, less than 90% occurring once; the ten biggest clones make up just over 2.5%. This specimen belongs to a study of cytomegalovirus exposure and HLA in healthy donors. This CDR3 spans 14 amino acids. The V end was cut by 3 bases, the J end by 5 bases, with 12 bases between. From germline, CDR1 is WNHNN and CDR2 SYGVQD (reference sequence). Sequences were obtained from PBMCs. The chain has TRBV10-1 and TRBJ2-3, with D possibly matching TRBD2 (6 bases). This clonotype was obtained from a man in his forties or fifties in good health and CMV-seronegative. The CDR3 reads CASSDRGVLDTQYF. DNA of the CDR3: TGCGCCAGCAGTGACCGCGGGGTTTTAGATACGCAGTATTTT.